The 19 T cell receptor beta chains below all came from one sample that was sequenced in a study of CD8 T cells in ankylosing spondylitis. MiXCR was run by TCRdb on the 5' RACE reads, yielding one entry per CDR3 protein. The profile covers about 310,000 distinct CDR3 sequences, with less than 25% appearing a single time and 3.5% taken by the ten largest. Sequenced sample: blood, either unsorted or a sorted T cell fraction (not recorded which). These receptors came from a female donor with ankylosing spondylitis or in good health (not recorded which).

This clonotype was picked up a small number of times. This chain uses TRBV4-3 with TRBJ2-2; 8 positions agree with TRBD2. J gave up 3 bases and V 3 bases, and 6 bases lay outside the gene matches. This CDR3 is built from 16 residues. Per germline, CDR1 LGHNA and CDR2 YSLEER. This chain's CDR3 is CASSQGALADTGELFF. Written as DNA, the CDR3 is TGCGCCAGCAGCCAGGGGGCACTAGCGGACACCGGGGAGCTGTTTTTT.

This chain connects TRBV20-1 to TRBJ2-1, with TRBD1 identical over 8 bases. The CDR3 length is 13 residues. Germline V gene data show CDR1 as DFQATT and CDR2 as SNEGSKA (reference sequence). With V trimmed by 6 bases and J by 7 bases, 8 bases remained unmatched. The CDR3 is CSATWTGRNEQFF. CDR3 sequence (DNA): TGCAGTGCAACCTGGACAGGGAGGAATGAGCAGTTCTTC.

This clonotype appeared many times. This chain connects TRBV20-1 to TRBJ2-7, with a weak D call TRBD1 (5 bases). Germline V lookup: CDR1 DFQATT, CDR2 SNEGSKA (reference sequence). This CDR3 has 14 amino acids. Trimming removed 6 bases from V and 0 bases from J, with 15 bases in between. The CDR3 nucleotides are TGCAGTGCCAGTGACAGTCCGCCCTCCTACGAGCAGTACTTC. Its translation: CSASDSPPSYEQYF.

The rearrangement uses TRBV20-1 and TRBJ2-2; D unclear. The V end lost 3 bases, the J end lost 0 bases, and 11 bases lay between the germline ends. CDR1 is DFQATT and CDR2 is SNEGSKA in the germline V gene (reference sequence). This CDR3 region has 15 residues. CDR3: CSASGRSTNTGELFF. The CDR3 DNA reads as TGCAGTGCTAGTGGGCGGTCGACGAACACCGGGGAGCTGTTTTTT.

This clonotype was detected only a few times. The chain couples TRBV7-8 to TRBJ2-7, with TRBD1 matching 9 bases. Germline assignment: CDR1 SGHVS and CDR2 FQNEAQ. V shed 5 bases, J shed 0 bases, and the junction held 5 bases outside the gene matches. The CDR3 sequence is 15 residues long. The CDR3 loop is CASSRGQGSSYEQYF. Here the CDR3 DNA reads TGTGCCAGCAGCCGCGGACAGGGGAGCTCCTACGAGCAGTACTTC.

This chain connects TRBV20-1 to TRBJ2-3; D unclear. The CDR3 runs 12 residues. Germline-derived CDR1 and CDR2 are DFQATT and SNEGSKA (reference sequence). V lost 3 bases and J 4 bases, leaving 8 bases between the germline ends. CDR3 bases: TGCAGTGCTAGGTTGGCACCAGATACGCAGTATTTT. This encodes CSARLAPDTQYF.

The rearrangement joins TRBV5-4 to TRBJ2-5; TRBD1 matches 9 bases. This CDR3 comprises 15 residues. V gave up 2 bases and J gave up 3 bases; unmatched junction bases: 5. Germline CDR1 is SGHNT and CDR2 is YYREEE (reference sequence). The CDR3: CASSFKRTGEETQYF. DNA of the CDR3: TGTGCCAGCAGCTTTAAACGGACAGGGGAAGAGACCCAGTACTTC.

J is TRBJ2-1 and V is TRBV24-1; 7 positions agree with TRBD1. This CDR3 region has 15 residues. The junction had 11 bases not matched to a gene; V was cut back by 3 bases and J by 10 bases. Germline V gives CDR1 KGHDR, CDR2 SFDVKD. CDR3 amino acids: CATSDKGARVYEQFF. The CDR3 DNA reads TGTGCCACCAGTGATAAGGGGGCTCGAGTCTACGAGCAGTTCTTC.

This clonotype came up many times. The chain uses TRBV5-6 and TRBJ2-4, with D perhaps assigned TRBD1 or TRBD2 (5 bases each). Germline values: CDR1 SGHDT, CDR2 YYEEEE. The CDR3 covers 18 residues. V lost 0 bases to trimming and J lost 0 bases, with 16 bases between them. CDR3 residues: CASSLGGFGALAKNIQYF. CDR3 coding DNA: TGTGCCAGCAGCTTGGGAGGGTTCGGGGCTTTAGCCAAAAACATTCAGTACTTC.

This clonotype was recorded many times. This rearrangement joins TRBV6-5 to TRBJ2-5; weak D call: TRBD1 (6 bases). The CDR3 length is 13 residues. The V end was cut by 7 bases, the J end by 7 bases, with 16 bases between. Germline CDR1 and CDR2: MNHEY and SVGAGI. The CDR3 bases are TGTGCCAGCATTAGAGCCGTAGGGGGGACCCAGTACTTC. This translates into CASIRAVGGTQYF.

This clonotype was observed a few times. The chain employs TRBV5-4 and TRBJ2-5; 11 nucleotides agree with TRBD2. CDR1 and CDR2 from the germline V gene are SGHNT and YYREEE (reference sequence). The CDR3 spans 16 residues. Trimming removed 4 bases from V and 2 bases from J; junction bases left unmatched: 7. The CDR3 is CASSAPLAGEQETQYF. CDR3 nucleotide sequence: TGTGCCAGCAGCGCTCCACTAGCGGGAGAGCAAGAGACCCAGTACTTC.

The V call is TRBV20-1, the J call TRBJ2-2; D ambiguous. The CDR3 totals 12 residues. CDR1 and CDR2 (germline): DFQATT, SNEGSKA (reference sequence). The V end was cut by 4 bases, the J end by 3 bases, with 6 bases between. CDR3 DNA sequence: TGCAGTGCTAATGGATACACCGGGGAGCTGTTTTTT. It codes for CSANGYTGELFF.

This clonotype was observed a few times. V gene TRBV12-3 or TRBV12-4 combines with J gene TRBJ2-7; 10 bases fit TRBD1. V shed 1 base, J shed 2 bases, and the junction held 2 bases outside the gene matches. This CDR3 comprises 15 residues. CDR3 in amino acids: CASSLGGTGAYEQYF. The CDR3 DNA reads as TGTGCCAGCAGTTTAGGTGGGACAGGGGCCTACGAGCAGTACTTC.

The chain employs TRBV12-3 or TRBV12-4 and TRBJ2-4; D remains unclear. The CDR3 has 15 amino acids. Trimming took off 3 bases at V and 0 bases at J, with 9 bases between the two ends. This CDR3 is CASSFGELAKNIQYF. As DNA, the CDR3 is TGTGCCAGCAGTTTCGGAGAACTAGCCAAAAACATTCAGTACTTC.

This clonotype came up a few times. The V call is TRBV12-3 or TRBV12-4, the J call TRBJ1-5, with D possibly matching TRBD1 (6 bases). V lost 6 bases and J 5 bases, leaving 17 bases between the germline ends. The CDR3 is 15 residues long. CDR3 sequence reads: CASRWNRARDQPQHF. CDR3 nucleotides: TGTGCCAGCAGATGGAACAGGGCTAGAGATCAGCCCCAGCATTTT.

This clonotype was seen a handful of times. The chain uses TRBV2 and TRBJ1-4; D is unclear. The CDR3 length is 13 residues. Trimming stripped 5 bases from V and 4 bases from J, with 8 bases between. Germline-derived CDR1 and CDR2 are SNHLY and FYNNEI. The CDR3 protein is CASSRSFNEKLFF. The CDR3 region has the DNA TGTGCCAGCAGTCGCAGCTTTAATGAAAAACTGTTTTTT.

The CDR3 reads CATSRDIGLAASTDTQYF. Here the CDR3 DNA reads TGTGCCACCAGCAGAGATATTGGACTAGCGGCTAGCACAGATACGCAGTATTTT. The V gene is TRBV15, the J gene TRBJ2-3; 10 bases agree with TRBD2. The CDR3 loop spans 18 amino acids. Losses at the gene ends were 0 bases for V and 0 bases for J; bases not matched to a gene: 6. CDR1 is LNHNV, CDR2 YYDKDF, per germline (reference sequence).

The sample holds a few counts of this clonotype. The chain combines TRBV10-3 with TRBJ2-7, with unresolved D. The V and J ends lost 6 bases and 4 bases respectively, with 13 bases between them. CDR1 is ENHRY and CDR2 is SYGVKD in the germline V gene. The CDR3 spans 13 residues. The CDR3 spells CAIRGSSAYEQYF. In DNA, the CDR3 is TGTGCCATCAGAGGCAGTTCAGCTTACGAGCAGTACTTC.

This clonotype appeared a few times. This chain uses TRBV20-1 with TRBJ2-1; 10 bases map to TRBD2. V lost 2 bases, J lost 10 bases, and 11 bases stayed unmatched. Germline values: CDR1 DFQATT, CDR2 SNEGSKA (reference sequence). The CDR3 covers 15 residues. CDR3 sequence reads: CSARSSGRVGLEQFF. The CDR3, as DNA: TGCAGTGCTAGATCGAGCGGGAGGGTTGGGCTCGAGCAGTTCTTC.